The next 27 T cell receptor beta chains were all read from a single sample in a study of tumor and adjacent non-tumor tissue in lung cancer. The template was RNA from unsorted bulk tissue. The normal lung tissue was taken more than 3 cm from the tumor edge. Three rounds of nested PCR, following a modified ARM-PCR protocol, produced the TCRbeta library. TCRdb recomputed calls from the multiplex PCR reads with MiXCR, one row per CDR3 protein. There are about 43,000 distinct CDR3 sequences in the sample; 60% occur only once, and 45% to 50% lies in the top ten. Sequencing was performed on distant non-tumor lung tissue. These receptors were obtained from a man between 50 and 59 years old with non-small cell lung cancer.

A note on this clonotype: Without the conserved terminal phenylalanine or tryptophan, this CDR3 likely stems from a read error. V usage is TRBV11-2 and J usage is TRBJ2-7; 8 nucleotides align to TRBD2. Germline lookup yields CDR1 SGHAT and CDR2 FQNNGV. V dropped 2 bases and J dropped 6; count of bases not matched to a gene: 3. The CDR3 is made up of 13 amino acids. The CDR3 spells CASSLTRGGEQYS. The CDR3 DNA follows: TGTGCCAGCAGCTTAACTCGGGGGGGCGAGCAGTACTCC.

With regard to this clonotype: Its ends do not fully match the called genes, so a read error is possible. The chain employs TRBV11-2 and TRBJ2-1; 9 nucleotides agree with TRBD1. CDR3 size: 16 residues. CDR1 SGHAT and CDR2 FQNNGV come from the germline V gene. The CDR3 nucleotides are TGTGCCGGCAGACCCCCCTTGGGGGGACAGGGCCATGAGCAGTTCTTC. Its translation is CAGRPPLGGQGHEQFF.

This clonotype was counted a few times. The J gene is TRBJ2-3, the V gene TRBV24-1, with a weak D call TRBD2 (6 bases). V lost 4 bases to trimming and J lost 7 bases, with 17 bases between them. The germline CDR1 and CDR2 sequences are KGHDR and SFDVKD. This CDR3 has 15 residues. In DNA form, the CDR3 reads TGTGCCACCAGTGAATCCGGGACCGGCGGGAATACGCAGTATTTT. It specifies CATSESGTGGNTQYF.

In its sample, this clonotype was seen a few times. A much larger clone is a single base away; this may be a read error. The CDR3: CVSSLSQGQGNQPQHF. CDR3 coding DNA: TGTGTCAGCAGTTTATCCCAGGGGCAGGGCAATCAGCCCCAGCATTTT. This chain connects TRBV28 to TRBJ1-5; TRBD1 might be the D (6 bases). CDR1 and CDR2 (germline): MDHEN, SYDVKM. CDR3 length: 16 residues.

On this clonotype itself: Because the CDR3 is missing its conserved closing phenylalanine or tryptophan, this is likely a read error. The chain has TRBV5-1 and TRBJ2-7; D may be TRBD1 (6 bases). The CDR3 covers 16 residues. CDR1 is SGHRS and CDR2 is YFSETQ in the germline V gene. The CDR3 nucleotides read TGCGCAAGCAGCTTAGGTCACCGGGACACCACCTACGAGCAGTACCTC. The encoded protein is CASSLGHRDTTYEQYL.

The chain employs TRBV11-1 and TRBJ1-6; unclear D gene. V lost 7 bases, J lost 10 bases, and 14 bases lay in between. The CDR3 has 13 amino acids. The V gene's germline CDR1 is SGHAT and CDR2 FQDESV (reference sequence). The CDR3 loop is CASNKEERSPLHF. The CDR3 DNA reads as TGTGCCAGCAACAAGGAGGAGAGATCACCCCTCCACTTT.

This clonotype was counted a single time. The gene calls are TRBV6-5 and TRBJ2-2; either TRBD1 or TRBD2 may supply D (5 bases each). The CDR3 length is 17 residues. Trimming removed 6 bases from V and 5 bases from J, with 22 bases in between. Germline loops: CDR1 MNHEY, CDR2 SVGAGI. DNA of the CDR3: TGTGCCAGCAGAGGACGGGGATTTCTGGGACGAACCGGGGAGCTGTTTTTT. Translation: CASRGRGFLGRTGELFF.

The chain recombines TRBV6-5 with TRBJ1-5; D may be TRBD1 (5 bases). From germline, CDR1 is MNHEY and CDR2 SVGAGI. The V end lost 7 bases, the J end lost 6 bases, and 25 bases lay between the germline ends. This CDR3 is built from 17 residues. The CDR3 DNA sequence: TGTGCCAGCATGGCATGGCAGAGTGCAAGGAGGGGTCAGCCCCAGCATTTT. Amino acids: CASMAWQSARRGQPQHF.

This clonotype occurred a few times. A much larger clone lies a single base off, so this may be a read error. The CDR3 sequence: CASGSPRGLCF. CDR3 nucleotide sequence: TGTGCCAGCGGGAGCCCCAGGGGGCTGTGTTTT. This rearrangement joins TRBV6-6 to TRBJ2-2, with TRBD1 identical over 8 bases. Germline V gene sequence: CDR1 MNHNY, CDR2 SVGAGI (reference sequence). The CDR3 contains 11 residues.

This clonotype has only a few counts. V is TRBV20-1 and J is TRBJ1-5; the D gene is possibly TRBD1 (5 bases). The CDR3 sequence is 15 residues long. V lost 1 base, J lost 3 bases, and 13 bases lay in between. The germline gives CDR1 DFQATT, CDR2 SNEGSKA (reference sequence). The CDR3 loop reads CSARGYRTPNQPQHF. In DNA, the CDR3 is TGCAGTGCTAGAGGTTACAGGACTCCCAATCAGCCCCAGCATTTT.

Turning to this clonotype: This may arise from a read error, as a much more abundant clone is one base away. The conserved closing phenylalanine or tryptophan is absent in this CDR3, likely reflecting a read error. The chain recombines TRBV28 with TRBJ2-4, with D tentatively TRBD2 (5 bases). V lost 3 bases and J 9 bases, leaving 15 bases between the germline ends. Germline-derived CDR1 and CDR2 are MDHEN and SYDVKM. The length of the CDR3 is 14 residues. CDR3 DNA: TGTGCCAGCAGTTTGGTAGCGCCTAATTCCATTCAGTACTTG. Residues: CASSLVAPNSIQYL.

Notes on this clonotype: Sequence at one end of the junction differs from germline and may be a read error. This chain joins TRBV29-1 and TRBJ2-3, with TRBD1 matching over 7 bases. The CDR3 spans 13 residues. Germline loops: CDR1 SQVTM, CDR2 ANQGSEA. The CDR3 DNA sequence: TGCAGCGTTGAAGGGTTAGGGACAGATACGCAGTGTTTT. The encoded protein is CSVEGLGTDTQCF.

The rearrangement links TRBV11-2 to TRBJ1-1; D gene uncertain. Trimming took 4 bases from V and 0 from J, leaving 9 bases between them. Germline V CDR1 and CDR2: SGHAT, FQNNGV. The CDR3 runs 14 residues. As DNA, the CDR3 is TGTGCCAGCAGCTCTAGTTGGCTGAACACTGAAGCTTTCTTT. The encoded protein is CASSSSWLNTEAFF.

Of note for this clonotype: At one boundary the junction diverges from the germline segment, which might be a read error. The V and J genes are TRBV29-1 and TRBJ2-4; 8 bases map to TRBD1. Germline V gene lookup returns CDR1 SQVTM and CDR2 ANQGSEA. The CDR3 covers 13 residues. CDR3 residues: CSVEGTGRNIQYF. Written as DNA, the CDR3 is TGCAGCGTTGAAGGGACAGGGCGAAACATTCAGTATTTC.

Of note for this clonotype: One junction end disagrees with the germline gene, perhaps due to a read error. The rearrangement joins TRBV11-2 to TRBJ2-3; D gene unclear. The CDR3 extends over 11 amino acids. CDR1 is SGHAT, CDR2 FQNNGV, per germline. In nucleotides, the CDR3 is TGTGCCAGCCGTCACACAGATACACAGTATTTT. Its protein is CASRHTDTQYF. Combining the CDR3 with reference TRBV11-2 and TRBJ2-3 gives the whole variable domain EAGVAQSPRYKIIEKRQSVAFWCNPISGHATLYWYQQILGQGPKLLIQFQNNGVVDDSQLPKDRFSAERLKGVDSTLKIQPAKLEDSAVYLCASRHTDTQYFGPGTRLTVL.

At least ten counts were recorded for this clonotype. The V and J genes are TRBV12-3 or TRBV12-4 and TRBJ2-1; D is possibly TRBD1 or TRBD2 (5 bases each). The length of the CDR3 is 13 residues. V was pared by 3 bases and J by 14 bases, with 17 bases between. CDR3 sequence: CASSLEDKPQEFF. In nucleotides, the CDR3 is TGTGCCAGCAGTTTGGAGGACAAACCCCAGGAGTTCTTC.

Turning to this clonotype: Being one base from a much bigger clone, this may be a read error. This rearrangement joins TRBV20-1 to TRBJ1-5; 7 positions match TRBD1. Germline V gene data show CDR1 as DFQATT and CDR2 as SNEGSKA (reference sequence). The CDR3 is made up of 12 amino acids. V lost 5 bases, J lost 7 bases, and 5 bases stayed unmatched. As DNA, the CDR3 is TGCAGTGCTTTCAGGGGGGTACAGCCCCAGCATTTT. It codes for CSAFRGVQPQHF.

The V and J genes are TRBV7-8 and TRBJ2-7; D is possibly TRBD1 (5 bases). The V end was cut by 5 bases, the J end by 5 bases, with 16 bases between. CDR1 SGHVS and CDR2 FQNEAQ come from the germline V gene. CDR3 length equals 14 residues. The CDR3 nucleotides read TGTGCCAGCAGCCCTTCAGGGCTTGACGACGAGCAGTACTTC. Translating it yields CASSPSGLDDEQYF.

Of note for this clonotype: At one boundary the junction diverges from the germline segment, which might be a read error. The rearrangement links TRBV6-5 to TRBJ2-6; D possibly corresponds to TRBD2 (5 bases). The CDR3 extends over 10 amino acids. Germline V gene lookup returns CDR1 MNHEY and CDR2 SVGAGI. The chain's CDR3 is CLWGANILTF. The CDR3, as DNA: TGTCTCTGGGGAGCCAACATCCTGACTTTC.

As for this clonotype: The germline gene is not matched at one end of the junction; a read error may be the cause. The CDR3 DNA is TGTACCAGCAGCTTCAACAGGGGGGACACTGAAGCTTTCTTT. Protein sequence: CTSSFNRGDTEAFF. V usage is TRBV7-9 and J usage is TRBJ1-1, with 8 bases aligning to TRBD1. Germline CDR1 reads SEHNR; CDR2 reads FQNEAQ (reference sequence). The CDR3 length is 14 residues.

In its sample, this clonotype was seen many times. The chain has TRBV6-6 and TRBJ1-5; D is possibly TRBD1 (5 bases). The CDR3 runs to 16 residues. Trimming stripped 5 bases from V and 4 bases from J, with 18 bases between. Germline V gene sequence: CDR1 MNHNY, CDR2 SVGAGI (reference sequence). The CDR3 loop is CASSGPGQGVNQPQHF. The CDR3 DNA follows: TGTGCCAGCAGTGGACCGGGGCAAGGGGTGAATCAGCCCCAGCATTTT.

For this clonotype: This may arise from a read error, as a much more abundant clone is one base away. The rearrangement joins TRBV10-2 to TRBJ2-5, with D perhaps TRBD1 (6 bases). The V gene's germline CDR1 is WSHSY and CDR2 SAAADI. This CDR3 region has 14 residues. This chain's CDR3 is CTSRDTGSVETQYF. Here the CDR3 DNA reads TGCACCAGCAGAGATACAGGGAGTGTAGAGACCCAGTACTTC.

Worth noting for this clonotype: Mismatch with germline at one junction end may stem from a read error. V usage is TRBV6-1 and J usage is TRBJ1-1, with 8 bases aligning to TRBD1. The length of the CDR3 is 12 residues. Germline V gene sequence: CDR1 MNHNS, CDR2 SASEGT. In nucleotides, the CDR3 is TGTGGCAGCACGGACAGGGTCACTGAAGCTTTCTTT. Protein sequence: CGSTDRVTEAFF.

Remarks on this clonotype: The germline gene is not matched at one end of the junction; a read error may be the cause. The gene calls are TRBV6-2 or TRBV6-3 and TRBJ1-1, with D unresolved. The germline V gene has CDR1 MNHEY and CDR2 SVGEGT. The CDR3 totals 11 residues. The CDR3 sequence is CASRYSGEAFF. DNA of the CDR3: TGCGCCAGCAGGTACTCGGGTGAAGCTTTCTTT.

Concerning this clonotype itself: Given the absence of the conserved phenylalanine or tryptophan at the CDR3 end, a read error is likely. The V and J genes are TRBV20-1 and TRBJ1-5; 7 bases agree with TRBD1. After removal of 7 bases from V and 6 bases from J, the junction contained 21 bases not matched to a gene. The CDR3 loop spans 17 amino acids. CDR1 DFQATT and CDR2 SNEGSKA come from the germline V gene (reference sequence). The CDR3 DNA sequence: TGCAGTGTTAAGCGGGGGAGTTTCGGGACAGAGGGTCAGCCCCAGCATTCT. It codes for CSVKRGSFGTEGQPQHS.

In regard to this clonotype: At one of its ends the junction is not consistent with the germline gene, which may arise from a read error. The chain carries TRBV2 and TRBJ2-2; maybe TRBD2 (5 bases). The CDR3 is 13 residues long. Germline lookup yields CDR1 SNHLY and CDR2 FYNNEI. The chain's CDR3 is CAGSVTVTGEPFF. CDR3 nucleotides: TGTGCCGGCAGTGTAACGGTGACCGGGGAGCCGTTTTTT.

This clonotype was recorded many times. CDR3 sequence (DNA): TGTGCCAGCAGTTTGCCGGGAGCGAACTATGGCTACACCTTC. Protein: CASSLPGANYGYTF. The V gene is TRBV6-6, the J gene TRBJ1-2; D is unclear. Per germline, CDR1 MNHNY and CDR2 SVGAGI (reference sequence). The CDR3 has 14 residues. Trimming removed 4 bases at V and 2 bases at J, with 11 bases between.